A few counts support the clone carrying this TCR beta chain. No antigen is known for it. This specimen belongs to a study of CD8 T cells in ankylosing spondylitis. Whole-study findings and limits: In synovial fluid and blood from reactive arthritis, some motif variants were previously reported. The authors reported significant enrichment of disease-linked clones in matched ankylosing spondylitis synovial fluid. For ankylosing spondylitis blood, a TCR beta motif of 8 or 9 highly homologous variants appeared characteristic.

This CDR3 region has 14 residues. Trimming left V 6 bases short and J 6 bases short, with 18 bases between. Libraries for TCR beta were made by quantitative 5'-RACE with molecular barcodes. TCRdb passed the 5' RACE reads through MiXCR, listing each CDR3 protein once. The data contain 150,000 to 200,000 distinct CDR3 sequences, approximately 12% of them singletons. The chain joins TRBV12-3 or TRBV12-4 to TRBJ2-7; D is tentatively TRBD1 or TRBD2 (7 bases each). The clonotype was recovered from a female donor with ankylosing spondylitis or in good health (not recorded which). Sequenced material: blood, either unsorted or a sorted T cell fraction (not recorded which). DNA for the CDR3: TGTGCCAGCAGCCAAATTCAGGGGGGGTTCGAGCAGTACTTC. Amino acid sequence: CASSQIQGGFEQYF.